Each of the 25 T cell receptor beta chains below was sequenced from the same sample in a study of identical twins. MiXCR, applied by TCRdb to the 5' RACE reads, yields one record per CDR3 protein. The sample yields some 1,700,000 distinct CDR3 sequences, under 35% seen once. Sequencing used cord blood. Receptors were obtained from a newborn girl in good health.

The CDR3 protein is CASSDPPDRTPYEQYF. DNA for the CDR3: TGTGCCAGCAGCGATCCTCCTGACAGGACGCCCTACGAGCAGTACTTC. The genes are TRBV9 and TRBJ2-7, with D tentatively TRBD1 (6 bases). There are 16 residues in the CDR3. Per germline, CDR1 SGDLS and CDR2 YYNGEE. V lost 3 bases to trimming and J lost 2 bases, with 18 bases between them.

V is TRBV7-2 and J is TRBJ2-1; TRBD2 aligns across 9 bases. Germline CDR1 SGHTA, CDR2 FQGNSA. The junction had 14 bases not matched to a gene; V was cut back by 6 bases and J by 8 bases. The CDR3 sequence is 16 residues long. CDR3 in amino acids: CASSQRAGGPRYEQFF. CDR3 coding DNA: TGTGCCAGCAGTCAACGAGCGGGGGGCCCTCGGTATGAGCAGTTCTTC.

The chain has TRBV2 and TRBJ2-1; TRBD2 might be the D (5 bases). The CDR3 sequence is 13 residues long. Trimming left V 1 base short and J 8 bases short, with 9 bases between. Germline V gene lookup returns CDR1 SNHLY and CDR2 FYNNEI. The chain's CDR3 is CASSEGLADEQFF. Written as DNA, the CDR3 is TGTGCCAGCAGTGAAGGGCTAGCCGATGAGCAGTTCTTC.

This clonotype occurred many times. The chain uses TRBV28 and TRBJ2-7, with D unresolved. The CDR3 length is 13 residues. CDR1 is MDHEN, CDR2 SYDVKM, per germline. Between the trimmed V and J ends, which lost 7 bases and 1 base, there was a span of 11 bases. The CDR3 region is CASTLGPSYEQYF. The DNA for the CDR3 is TGTGCCAGCACACTCGGACCTTCCTACGAGCAGTACTTC.

The genes are TRBV20-1 and TRBJ2-1; TRBD2 matches at 7 bases. Germline V gene sequence: CDR1 DFQATT, CDR2 SNEGSKA (reference sequence). J was trimmed by 0 bases and V by 5 bases; bases with no gene match: 7. The CDR3 runs 15 residues. The CDR3 here is CSAPLSGASYNEQFF. The CDR3 region has the DNA TGCAGTGCTCCGCTGAGCGGGGCCTCCTACAATGAGCAGTTCTTC.

In DNA form, the CDR3 reads TGTGCCAGCAGATCCGGGACAGGGGGTCTCGAGCAGTACTTC. This codes for CASRSGTGGLEQYF. V usage is TRBV27 and J usage is TRBJ2-7, with 11 bases lining up with TRBD1. The germline V gene encodes CDR1 MNHEY and CDR2 SMNVEV (reference sequence). The CDR3 consists of 14 residues. V lost 6 bases and J lost 6; bases outside the gene matches: 7.

There are many counts of this clonotype. Here the CDR3 DNA reads TGTGCCAGCAGTTACTCGGGACACTACGAGCAGTACTTC. This gives the protein CASSYSGHYEQYF. This chain joins TRBV6-6 and TRBJ2-7, with D maybe TRBD1 (6 bases). Germline loops: CDR1 MNHNY, CDR2 SVGAGI (reference sequence). The CDR3 sequence is 13 residues long. The germline V and J ends were trimmed by 0 bases and 3 bases, with 6 bases remaining between them.

This clonotype has ten or more counts. The chain uses TRBV10-3 and TRBJ2-5; D unclear. Germline V gene lookup returns CDR1 ENHRY and CDR2 SYGVKD. V lost 4 bases to trimming and J lost 3 bases, with 6 bases between them. The CDR3 contains 12 residues. CDR3 sequence: CAISGSKETQYF. CDR3 coding DNA: TGTGCCATCAGTGGCTCAAAAGAGACCCAGTACTTC.

V is TRBV3-1 and J is TRBJ2-2; D is perhaps TRBD1 or TRBD2 (5 bases each). The V gene's germline CDR1 is LGHDT and CDR2 YNNKEL (reference sequence). V dropped 1 base and J dropped 11 bases, with 8 bases sitting between them. The length of the CDR3 is 12 residues. CDR3 in DNA: TGTGCCAGCAGCCAAGTCAGGGACGAGCTGTTTTTT. Translating it yields CASSQVRDELFF. The whole variable domain, filled in from reference TRBV3-1 and TRBJ2-2, reads DTAVSQTPKYLVTQMGNDKSIKCEQNLGHDTMYWYKQDSKKFLKIMFSYNNKELIINETVPNRFSPKSPDKAHLNLHINSLELGDSAVYFCASSQVRDELFFGEGSRLTVL.

This clonotype showed up just a few times. The V call is TRBV25-1, the J call TRBJ1-2; D unresolved. The V and J ends lost 1 base and 1 base respectively, with 7 bases between them. From germline, CDR1 is MGHDK and CDR2 SYGVNS. The CDR3 sequence is 14 residues long. CDR3 nucleotides: TGTGCCAGCAGTGAATTGCGGGTTAACTATGGCTACACCTTC. It codes for CASSELRVNYGYTF.

V gene TRBV4-1 combines with J gene TRBJ2-5; D may be TRBD2 (6 bases). Germline V gene lookup returns CDR1 MGHRA and CDR2 YSYEKL. Trimming took off 0 bases at V and 5 bases at J, with 13 bases between the two ends. This CDR3 region has 15 residues. The CDR3 DNA reads TGCGCCAGCAGCCAAGATCCCGGAGGGGATGAGACCCAGTACTTC. Protein product: CASSQDPGGDETQYF.

This chain links TRBV25-1 with TRBJ1-2; D is undetermined. CDR3 length equals 14 residues. Germline CDR1 reads MGHDK; CDR2 reads SYGVNS. V was clipped by 3 bases and J by 7 bases, with 15 bases between them. CDR3 in amino acids: CASSDLGANGGYTF. CDR3 nucleotide sequence: TGTGCCAGCAGTGATTTGGGAGCGAACGGTGGCTACACCTTC.

This rearrangement joins TRBV20-1 to TRBJ2-7, with 7 bases matching TRBD2. J gave up 2 bases and V 4 bases, and 8 bases lay outside the gene matches. CDR3 length: 14 residues. CDR1 and CDR2 from the germline V gene are DFQATT and SNEGSKA (reference sequence). The CDR3: CSAKGASGTYEQYF. The CDR3 DNA reads TGCAGTGCTAAAGGGGCTAGCGGTACCTACGAGCAGTACTTC.

The chain uses TRBV5-1 and TRBJ2-3; TRBD2 is a possible D gene (5 bases). The CDR3 extends over 16 amino acids. Trimming stripped 0 bases from V and 1 base from J, with 12 bases between. In germline, CDR1 is SGHRS, CDR2 YFSETQ. The CDR3, as DNA: TGCGCCAGCAGCTTGGCCCGGACTGCCGGCACAGATACGCAGTATTTT. Encoded protein: CASSLARTAGTDTQYF.

This clonotype has a single count. The gene calls are TRBV15 and TRBJ1-4; TRBD1 is a possible D gene (6 bases). This CDR3 region has 15 residues. Trimming took 0 bases from V and 7 from J, leaving 12 bases between them. The germline gives CDR1 LNHNV, CDR2 YYDKDF (reference sequence). This CDR3 reads CATSRDTGGSEKLFF. The DNA for the CDR3 is TGTGCCACCAGCAGAGATACGGGGGGCAGTGAAAAACTGTTTTTT.

The table lists this clonotype with a count of one. The chain carries TRBV21-1 and TRBJ1-5; the table's D call, TRBD1, was not checked against the DNA. TRBV21-1 is shown as a pseudogene. The CDR3 is made up of 17 amino acids. The DNA for the CDR3 is TGTGCCAGCCGCGAAGGGGGGCAGGGGCTTAGCAATCAGCCCCAGCATTTT. Translated, it gives CASREGGQGLSNQPQHF.

The rearrangement links TRBV11-2 to TRBJ2-5; D not certain. The end of the DNA is better explained by TRBJ2-7, so the J call may be wrong. Germline CDR1 is SGHAT and CDR2 is FQNNGV. This CDR3 region has 14 residues. CDR3 nucleotides: TGTGCCAGCAGCTTATTGAGAGACCATTACGAGCAGTACTTC. Translated, it gives CASSLLRDHYEQYF.

Remarks on this clonotype: Given a much more abundant clone one base away, this may be a read error. The CDR3 here is CSARDDRSYNEQYF. The CDR3 DNA is TGCAGTGCTAGAGACGACCGGTCCTACAATGAGCAGTACTTC. The chain uses TRBV20-1 and TRBJ2-1; D unresolved. The DNA end lines up better with TRBJ2-7; the J call may be wrong. The length of the CDR3 is 14 residues. Germline CDR1 reads DFQATT; CDR2 reads SNEGSKA (reference sequence).

This clonotype has at least ten counts. CDR3 sequence: CASGTNNEQFF. CDR3 bases: TGTGCCAGCGGCACTAACAATGAGCAGTTCTTC. The rearrangement joins TRBV7-2 to TRBJ2-1; D remains unclear. CDR3 size: 11 residues. Germline V gene data show CDR1 as SGHTA and CDR2 as FQGNSA. V lost 8 bases and J lost 5, with 7 bases in between.

This rearrangement joins TRBV20-1 to TRBJ2-5, with 12 bases identical to TRBD2. V lost 0 bases and J lost 4; bases outside the gene matches: 3. The germline CDR1 and CDR2 sequences are DFQATT and SNEGSKA (reference sequence). CDR3 size: 15 residues. Written as DNA, the CDR3 is TGCAGTGCTAGAGATCTAGCGGGAGGGTCAGAGACCCAGTACTTC. It encodes CSARDLAGGSETQYF.

V and J are TRBV7-9 and TRBJ2-7; the D gene is possibly TRBD2 (6 bases). CDR1 is SEHNR, CDR2 FQNEAQ, per germline (reference sequence). V lost 10 bases and J lost 5, with 15 bases in between. The CDR3 sequence is 12 residues long. This CDR3 reads CAITVKRDEQYF. The CDR3 DNA reads as TGTGCCATCACCGTGAAGCGGGACGAGCAGTACTTC. The full variable domain, with the rest looked up from reference TRBV7-9 and TRBJ2-7, is DTGVSQNPRHKITKRGQNVTFRCDPISEHNRLYWYRQTLGQGPEFLTYFQNEAQLEKSRLLSDRFSAERPKGSFSTLEIQRTEQGDSAMYLCAITVKRDEQYFGPGTRLTVT.

This clonotype was counted a few times. The gene calls are TRBV12-3 or TRBV12-4 and TRBJ2-7; 12 nucleotides line up with TRBD2. The CDR3 length is 15 residues. Trimming at V came to 5 bases and at J to 2 bases, leaving 4 bases not matched to a gene. CDR3 amino acids: CASSGRTSGTYEQYF. The CDR3 DNA reads TGTGCCAGCAGTGGGAGGACTAGCGGGACCTACGAGCAGTACTTC.

This clonotype was found many times. One end of the junction fails to match germline, which may point to a read error. J is TRBJ1-2 and V is TRBV28, with a possible D match to TRBD1 (5 bases). CDR1 is MDHEN and CDR2 is SYDVKM in the germline V gene. The CDR3 extends over 14 amino acids. This CDR3 is CASSLSAGNYGYTF. As DNA, the CDR3 is TGCGCCAGCAGCTTGTCCGCAGGGAACTATGGCTACACCTTC.

The chain couples TRBV12-3 or TRBV12-4 to TRBJ2-5; a weak D match, TRBD2 (6 bases). Trimming left V 3 bases short and J 0 bases short, with 11 bases between. The CDR3 length is 15 residues. The CDR3 region has the DNA TGTGCCAGCAGTTTTGGGGGACTTCACCAAGAGACCCAGTACTTC. It yields the protein CASSFGGLHQETQYF.

Worth noting for this clonotype: A read error may be the cause here, since a much bigger clone is one base away. V and J are TRBV29-1 and TRBJ2-4; 9 bases are shared with TRBD2. Per the germline V gene, CDR1 is SQVTM and CDR2 is ANQGSEA. The CDR3 covers 16 residues. The CDR3 nucleotides read TGCAGCGTCAAAGTCTTCAGGGGACTAGCCAAAGACATTCAGTACTTC. Translated: CSVKVFRGLAKDIQYF.